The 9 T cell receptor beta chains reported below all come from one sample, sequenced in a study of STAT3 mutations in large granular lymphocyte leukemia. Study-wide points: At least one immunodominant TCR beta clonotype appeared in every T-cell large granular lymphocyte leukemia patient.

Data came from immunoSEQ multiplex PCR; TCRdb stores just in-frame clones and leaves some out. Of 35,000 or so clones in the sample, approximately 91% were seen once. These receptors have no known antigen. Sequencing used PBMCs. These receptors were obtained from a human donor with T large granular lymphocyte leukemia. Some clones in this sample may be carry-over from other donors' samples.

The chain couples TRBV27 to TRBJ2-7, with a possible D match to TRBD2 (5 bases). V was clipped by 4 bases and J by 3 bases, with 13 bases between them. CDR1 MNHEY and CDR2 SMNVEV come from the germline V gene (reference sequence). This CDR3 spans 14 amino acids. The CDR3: CASSSASRLYEQYF. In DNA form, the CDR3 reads TGTGCCAGCAGTTCTGCTAGCCGCCTCTACGAGCAGTACTTC.

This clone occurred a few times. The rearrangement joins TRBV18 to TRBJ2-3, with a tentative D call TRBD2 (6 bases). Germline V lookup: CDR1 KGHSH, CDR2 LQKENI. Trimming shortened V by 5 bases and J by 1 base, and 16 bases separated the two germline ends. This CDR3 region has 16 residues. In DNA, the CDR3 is TGTGCCAGCTCAGCCATCACTAGCTCGGGCACAGATACGCAGTATTTT. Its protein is CASSAITSSGTDTQYF. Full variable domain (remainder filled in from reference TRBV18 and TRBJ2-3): NAGVMQNPRHLVRRRGQEARLRCSPMKGHSHVYWYRQLPEEGLKFMVYLQKENIIDESGMPKERFSAEFPKEGPSILRIQQVVRGDSAAYFCASSAITSSGTDTQYFGPGTRLTVL.

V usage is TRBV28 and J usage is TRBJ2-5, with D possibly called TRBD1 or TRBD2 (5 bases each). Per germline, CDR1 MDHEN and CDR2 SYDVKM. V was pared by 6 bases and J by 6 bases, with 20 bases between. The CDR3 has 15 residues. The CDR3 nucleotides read TGTGCCAGCAGCCAGGCAGGTGGGGGTTTGCAGACCCAGTACTTC. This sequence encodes CASSQAGGGLQTQYF.

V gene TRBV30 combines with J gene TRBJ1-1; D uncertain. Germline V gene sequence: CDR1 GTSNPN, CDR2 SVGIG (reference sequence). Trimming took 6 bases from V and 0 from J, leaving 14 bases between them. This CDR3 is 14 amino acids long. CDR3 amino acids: CACSKRRVNTEAFF. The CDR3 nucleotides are TGTGCCTGCTCAAAGAGGAGGGTGAACACTGAAGCTTTCTTT.

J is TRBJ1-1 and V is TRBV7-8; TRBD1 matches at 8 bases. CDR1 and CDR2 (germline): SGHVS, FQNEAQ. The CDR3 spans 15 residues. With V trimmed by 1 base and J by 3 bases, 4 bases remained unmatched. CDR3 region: CASSLDRTGHTEAFF. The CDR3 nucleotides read TGTGCCAGCAGCTTAGACAGGACAGGGCACACTGAAGCTTTCTTT. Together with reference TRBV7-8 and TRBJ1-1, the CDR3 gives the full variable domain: GAGVSQSPRYKVAKRGQDVALRCDPISGHVSLFWYQQALGQGPEFLTYFQNEAQLDKSGLPSDRFFAERPEGSVSTLKIQRTQQEDSAVYLCASSLDRTGHTEAFFGQGTRLTVV.

The CDR3 here is CASSPGDSGNTIYF. In nucleotides, the CDR3 is TGTGCCAGCTCACCTGGGGACTCTGGAAACACCATATATTTT. J is TRBJ1-3 and V is TRBV18; D is uncertain. V was cut by 3 bases and J by 0 bases, with 6 bases left in between. Germline values: CDR1 KGHSH, CDR2 LQKENI. The CDR3 loop spans 14 amino acids.

The CDR3 is CASSPGAPTSGNTIYF. The CDR3 coding sequence is TGTGCCAGCTCACCGGGGGCGCCGACCTCTGGAAACACCATATATTTT. The gene calls are TRBV18 and TRBJ1-3; D may be TRBD1 (6 bases). The V and J ends lost 3 bases and 0 bases respectively, with 12 bases between them. The germline gives CDR1 KGHSH, CDR2 LQKENI. This CDR3 is built from 16 residues. Combining the CDR3 with reference TRBV18 and TRBJ1-3 gives the whole variable domain NAGVMQNPRHLVRRRGQEARLRCSPMKGHSHVYWYRQLPEEGLKFMVYLQKENIIDESGMPKERFSAEFPKEGPSILRIQQVVRGDSAAYFCASSPGAPTSGNTIYFGEGSWLTVV.

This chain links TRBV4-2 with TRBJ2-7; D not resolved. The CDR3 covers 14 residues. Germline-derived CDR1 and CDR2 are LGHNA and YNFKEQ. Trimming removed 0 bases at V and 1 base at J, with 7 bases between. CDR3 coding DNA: TGTGCCAGCAGCCAAGATAAGGGTTCCTACGAGCAGTACTTC. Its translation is CASSQDKGSYEQYF.

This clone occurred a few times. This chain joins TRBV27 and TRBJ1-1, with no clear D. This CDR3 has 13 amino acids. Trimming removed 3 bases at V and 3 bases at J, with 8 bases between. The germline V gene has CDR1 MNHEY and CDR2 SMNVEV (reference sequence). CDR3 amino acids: CASSFQKDTEAFF. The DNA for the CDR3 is TGTGCCAGCAGTTTTCAAAAAGACACTGAAGCTTTCTTT.